These 21 T cell receptor beta chains came from one sample sequenced in a study of OX40 agonist ivuxolimab in advanced cancers. Sequenced by immunoSEQ multiplex PCR; TCRdb stores in-frame clones only, minus some. Here the sample spans 89,000 or so clones, roughly 89% being singletons. The specimen comprised CD4+ or CD8+ T cells sorted from blood, sampled in a trial of the OX40 agonist ivuxolimab. The source of these receptors is an adult with an advanced solid tumor such as melanoma, head and neck, liver or kidney cancer.

This chain joins TRBV28 and TRBJ1-5; unclear D gene. Germline V gene lookup returns CDR1 MDHEN and CDR2 SYDVKM. The CDR3 contains 12 residues. V shed 3 bases and J shed 3 bases, with 3 bases lying between them. The CDR3 spells CASSFFNQPQHF. The CDR3 DNA follows: TGTGCCAGCAGTTTCTTCAATCAGCCCCAGCATTTT.

The V gene is TRBV28, the J gene TRBJ1-2; D uncertain. This CDR3 region has 15 residues. V was cut by 5 bases and J by 5 bases, with 18 bases left in between. Germline CDR1 reads MDHEN; CDR2 reads SYDVKM. The CDR3 is CASSPNLGGRYGYTF. CDR3 DNA: TGTGCCAGCAGTCCAAACCTCGGAGGGAGATATGGCTACACCTTC.

V is TRBV13 and J is TRBJ2-7; D gene ambiguous. This CDR3 spans 16 amino acids. CDR1 and CDR2 (germline): PRHDT, FYEKMQ (reference sequence). V was cut by 4 bases and J by 2 bases, with 18 bases left in between. CDR3 nucleotide sequence: TGTGCCAGCAGCTCACGCGGACGGATCGGAACCTACGAGCAGTACTTC. Translated, it gives CASSSRGRIGTYEQYF. Combining the CDR3 with reference TRBV13 and TRBJ2-7 gives the whole variable domain AAGVIQSPRHLIKEKRETATLKCYPIPRHDTVYWYQQGPGQDPQFLISFYEKMQSDKGSIPDRFSAQQFSDYHSELNMSSLELGDSALYFCASSSRGRIGTYEQYFGPGTRLTVT.

This clone occurred once. The V and J genes are TRBV18 and TRBJ1-5, with D perhaps matching TRBD1 (6 bases). The germline CDR1 and CDR2 sequences are KGHSH and LQKENI. V was cut by 3 bases and J by 4 bases, with 10 bases left in between. This CDR3 has 14 amino acids. The CDR3 loop reads CASSPGQHNQPQHF. CDR3 sequence (DNA): TGTGCCAGCTCACCGGGACAACATAATCAGCCCCAGCATTTT.

The chain joins TRBV5-4 to TRBJ1-2; D gene ambiguous. The V end was cut by 0 bases, the J end by 1 base, with 7 bases between. Germline CDR1 SGHNT, CDR2 YYREEE (reference sequence). This CDR3 is 14 amino acids long. The CDR3: CASSLAGFNYGYTF. The CDR3 DNA reads as TGTGCCAGCAGCTTGGCAGGATTTAACTATGGCTACACCTTC.

CDR3 sequence reads: CATQPFGSSYNSPLHF. The CDR3 nucleotides read TGTGCCACCCAACCGTTCGGGAGCTCCTATAATTCACCCCTCCACTTT. The chain employs TRBV28 and TRBJ1-6; D remains ambiguous. Germline CDR1 is MDHEN and CDR2 is SYDVKM. This CDR3 comprises 16 residues. The V end was cut by 10 bases, the J end by 0 bases, with 16 bases between.

This chain uses TRBV29-1 with TRBJ1-3; tentative D call: TRBD1 (5 bases). Germline V lookup: CDR1 SQVTM, CDR2 ANQGSEA. V was pared by 3 bases and J by 3 bases, with 12 bases between. CDR3 length: 14 residues. Here the CDR3 reads CSVDSGGYGNTIYF. The CDR3 nucleotides read TGCAGCGTTGATTCCGGGGGATATGGAAACACCATATATTTT.

V and J are TRBV5-4 and TRBJ2-1, with D unclear. The V gene lost 1 base and the J gene lost 8 bases, with 10 bases spanning the gap. The CDR3 covers 13 residues. Germline V lookup: CDR1 SGHNT, CDR2 YYREEE (reference sequence). The CDR3 nucleotides read TGTGCCAGCAGCTTGCTATTAGCCGATGAGCAGTTCTTC. It is translated as CASSLLLADEQFF.

The rearrangement uses TRBV27 and TRBJ2-2; D unresolved. The V and J ends lost 4 bases and 6 bases respectively, with 3 bases between them. Germline V gene data show CDR1 as MNHEY and CDR2 as SMNVEV (reference sequence). CDR3 length equals 11 residues. The CDR3 loop reads CASSSPGELFF. The CDR3 DNA follows: TGTGCCAGCAGTTCCCCCGGGGAGCTGTTTTTT.

This clone was counted between two and nine times. The chain has TRBV6-1 and TRBJ2-7; 11 positions agree with TRBD2. The CDR3 is 15 amino acids. Germline CDR1 is MNHNS and CDR2 is SASEGT. Trimming removed 0 bases from V and 2 bases from J; junction bases left unmatched: 0. The CDR3 sequence: CASSEASGGAYEQYF. In DNA form, the CDR3 reads TGTGCCAGCAGTGAAGCTAGCGGGGGGGCCTACGAGCAGTACTTC.

The rearrangement uses TRBV4-1 and TRBJ1-5; 7 nucleotides line up with TRBD1. Germline CDR1 is MGHRA and CDR2 is YSYEKL. J was trimmed by 3 bases and V by 5 bases; bases with no gene match: 10. The CDR3 runs 16 residues. The CDR3 region has the DNA TGCGCCAGCAGCGAGCGACAGGGTGGGATCAATCAGCCCCAGCATTTT. As protein: CASSERQGGINQPQHF.

V usage is TRBV19 and J usage is TRBJ2-1; TRBD2 matches 8 bases. J gave up 16 bases and V 1 base, and 6 bases lay outside the gene matches. Germline lookup yields CDR1 LNHDA and CDR2 SQIVND (reference sequence). This CDR3 spans 12 amino acids. The CDR3 region is CASSIAGGPHFF. The CDR3 nucleotides are TGTGCCAGTAGTATAGCGGGAGGGCCGCACTTCTTC.

This chain connects TRBV6-5 to TRBJ2-3; D is unresolved. Per the germline V gene, CDR1 is MNHEY and CDR2 is SVGAGI. Trimming removed 4 bases from V and 5 bases from J, with 7 bases in between. This CDR3 comprises 12 residues. CDR3 region: CASSSVQDTQYF. CDR3 in DNA: TGTGCCAGCAGTTCAGTTCAAGATACGCAGTATTTT.

V and J are TRBV27 and TRBJ2-1, with D perhaps matching TRBD1 or TRBD2 (5 bases each). Trimming shortened V by 6 bases and J by 0 bases, and 15 bases separated the two germline ends. In germline, CDR1 is MNHEY, CDR2 SMNVEV (reference sequence). The CDR3 has 16 amino acids. The CDR3 sequence is CASSLGVGTSYNEQFF. In DNA, the CDR3 is TGTGCCAGCAGCCTAGGGGTAGGGACCTCCTACAATGAGCAGTTCTTC.

The rearrangement joins TRBV27 to TRBJ2-7; no firm D call. The CDR3 is 13 amino acids. V gave up 5 bases and J gave up 2 bases, with 10 bases separating them. In germline, CDR1 is MNHEY, CDR2 SMNVEV (reference sequence). CDR3 DNA sequence: TGTGCCAGCAGTCCCCGGGCAACCTACGAGCAGTACTTC. Translated: CASSPRATYEQYF.

The CDR3 sequence: CASSRGPGVPKQPQHF. CDR3 nucleotide sequence: TGTGCCAGCAGCCGAGGGCCGGGAGTTCCGAAACAGCCCCAGCATTTT. The gene calls are TRBV27 and TRBJ1-5; D gene ambiguous. Germline lookup yields CDR1 MNHEY and CDR2 SMNVEV (reference sequence). The ends were cut back, 6 bases at V and 7 bases at J, with 22 bases in the middle. The CDR3 is 16 residues long.

V gene TRBV5-1 combines with J gene TRBJ1-2; 10 bases are shared with TRBD1. CDR1 and CDR2 from the germline V gene are SGHRS and YFSETQ. The ends lost 6 bases at V and 7 bases at J; junction bases unmatched: 9. The CDR3 contains 14 residues. The CDR3 sequence is CASTAPGTGVGYTF. As DNA, the CDR3 is TGCGCCAGCACCGCGCCGGGGACAGGGGTTGGCTACACCTTC.

The chain employs TRBV15 and TRBJ2-1; the match to TRBD2 covers 9 bases. The V and J ends lost 2 bases and 8 bases, in that order; junction bases with no gene match: 7. Germline loops: CDR1 LNHNV, CDR2 YYDKDF (reference sequence). The CDR3 spans 15 residues. This chain's CDR3 is CATSRPAGGPYEQFF. The CDR3 DNA follows: TGTGCCACCAGCAGACCGGCGGGGGGGCCCTATGAGCAGTTCTTC. Supplemented by reference TRBV15 and TRBJ2-1, the full variable domain reads DAMVIQNPRYQVTQFGKPVTLSCSQTLNHNVMYWYQQKSSQAPKLLFHYYDKDFNNEADTPDNFQSRRPNTSFCFLDIRSPGLGDTAMYLCATSRPAGGPYEQFFGPGTRLTVL.

The V call is TRBV7-6, the J call TRBJ2-1; 8 positions match TRBD1. Looked up from germline, CDR1 is SGHVS and CDR2 is FNYEAQ. V was clipped by 5 bases and J by 9 bases; unmatched bases: 12. The CDR3 is 15 amino acids. CDR3 loop: CASSQTQGAVGEQFF. The CDR3, as DNA: TGTGCCAGCAGCCAGACCCAGGGGGCAGTCGGTGAGCAGTTCTTC.

The V and J genes are TRBV15 and TRBJ1-1, with D hard to call. The CDR3 is 13 residues long. CDR1 and CDR2 from the germline V gene are LNHNV and YYDKDF (reference sequence). V was cut by 8 bases and J by 0 bases, with 10 bases left in between. The CDR3 nucleotides are TGTGCCACCGGATGGAGTTTGAACACTGAAGCTTTCTTT. Translation: CATGWSLNTEAFF.

The gene calls are TRBV6-6 and TRBJ1-5; D unresolved. V lost 5 bases, J lost 3 bases, and 2 bases lay in between. This CDR3 is 11 amino acids long. CDR1 is MNHNY and CDR2 is SVGAGI in the germline V gene (reference sequence). CDR3 sequence reads: CASSHNQPQHF. CDR3 sequence (DNA): TGTGCCAGCAGTCACAATCAGCCCCAGCATTTT.